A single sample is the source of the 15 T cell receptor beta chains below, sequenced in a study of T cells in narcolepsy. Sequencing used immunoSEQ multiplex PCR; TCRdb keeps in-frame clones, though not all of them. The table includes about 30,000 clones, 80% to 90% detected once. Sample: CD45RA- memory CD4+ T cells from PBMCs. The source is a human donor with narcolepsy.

CDR3 loop: CASSPHFLPYEQYF. The CDR3 region has the DNA TGTGCCAGCAGCCCGCATTTCCTACCCTACGAGCAGTACTTC. The chain employs TRBV5-5 and TRBJ2-7; no clear D. The V gene's germline CDR1 is SGHKS and CDR2 YYEKEE (reference sequence). The length of the CDR3 is 14 residues. V was shortened by 4 bases and J by 2 bases, with 13 bases between the two germline ends. The full variable domain, its missing parts supplied by reference TRBV5-5 and TRBJ2-7, is DAGVTQSPTHLIKTRGQQVTLRCSPISGHKSVSWYQQVLGQGPQFIFQYYEKEERGRGNFPDRFSARQFPNYSSELNVNALLLGDSALYLCASSPHFLPYEQYFGPGTRLTVT.

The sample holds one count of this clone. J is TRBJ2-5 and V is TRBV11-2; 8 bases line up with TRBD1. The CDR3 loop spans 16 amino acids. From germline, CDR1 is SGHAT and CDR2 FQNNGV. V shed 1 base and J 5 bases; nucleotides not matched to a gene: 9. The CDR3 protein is CASSLGLTGGRETQYF. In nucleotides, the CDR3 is TGTGCCAGCAGCTTAGGTCTTACAGGGGGACGGGAGACCCAGTACTTC.

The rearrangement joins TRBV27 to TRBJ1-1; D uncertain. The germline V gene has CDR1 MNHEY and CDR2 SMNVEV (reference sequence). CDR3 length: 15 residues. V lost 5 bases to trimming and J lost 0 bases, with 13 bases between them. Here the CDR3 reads CASSELGGLNTEAFF. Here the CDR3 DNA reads TGTGCCAGCAGTGAATTAGGAGGCCTGAACACTGAAGCTTTCTTT.

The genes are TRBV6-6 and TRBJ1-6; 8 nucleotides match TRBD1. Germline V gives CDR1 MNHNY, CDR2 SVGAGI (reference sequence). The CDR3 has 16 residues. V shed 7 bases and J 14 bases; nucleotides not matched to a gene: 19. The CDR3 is CASTQAGGSGYGTLHF. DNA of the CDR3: TGTGCCAGCACCCAGGCAGGGGGCAGTGGGTACGGCACCCTCCACTTT.

CDR3 loop: CASSLGTTSGNTIYF. The CDR3, as DNA: TGTGCCAGCAGCTTAGGGACGACCTCTGGAAACACCATATATTTT. This chain connects TRBV7-9 to TRBJ1-3, with D uncertain. Looked up from germline, CDR1 is SEHNR and CDR2 is FQNEAQ (reference sequence). V lost 1 base to trimming and J lost 0 bases, with 7 bases between them. The CDR3 contains 15 residues.

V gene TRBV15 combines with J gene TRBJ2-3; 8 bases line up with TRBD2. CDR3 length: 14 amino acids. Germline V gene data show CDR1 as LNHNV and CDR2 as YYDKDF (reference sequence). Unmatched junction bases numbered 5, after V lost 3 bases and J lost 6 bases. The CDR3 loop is CATSSISGMDTQYF. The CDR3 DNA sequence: TGTGCCACCAGCAGCATTAGCGGGATGGATACGCAGTATTTT.

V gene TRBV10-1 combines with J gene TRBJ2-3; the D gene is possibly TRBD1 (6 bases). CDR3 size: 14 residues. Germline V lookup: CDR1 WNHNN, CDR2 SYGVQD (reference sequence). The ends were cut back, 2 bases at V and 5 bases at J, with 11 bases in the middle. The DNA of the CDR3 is TGCGCCAGCAGTGAGAACAGGGTGGGAGATACGCAGTATTTT. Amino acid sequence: CASSENRVGDTQYF.

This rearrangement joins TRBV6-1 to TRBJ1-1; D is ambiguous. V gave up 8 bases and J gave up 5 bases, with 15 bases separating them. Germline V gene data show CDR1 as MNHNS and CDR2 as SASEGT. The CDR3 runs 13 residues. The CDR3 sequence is CASAVNRATEAFF. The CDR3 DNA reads TGTGCCAGCGCAGTAAATAGGGCTACTGAAGCTTTCTTT.

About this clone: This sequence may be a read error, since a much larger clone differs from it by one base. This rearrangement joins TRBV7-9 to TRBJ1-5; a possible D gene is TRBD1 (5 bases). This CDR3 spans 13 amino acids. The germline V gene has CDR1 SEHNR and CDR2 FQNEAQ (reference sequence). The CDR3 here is CASSSDTNRPQHF. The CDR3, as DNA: TGTGCCAGCAGCTCGGACACTAATCGGCCCCAGCATTTT.

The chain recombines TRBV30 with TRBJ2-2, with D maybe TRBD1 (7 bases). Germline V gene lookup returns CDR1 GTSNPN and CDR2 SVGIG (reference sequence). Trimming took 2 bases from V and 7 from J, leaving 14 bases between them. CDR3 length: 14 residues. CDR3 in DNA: TGTGCCTGGAGTCGGCAGGGGGGTATCGGGGAGCTGTTTTTT. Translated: CAWSRQGGIGELFF.

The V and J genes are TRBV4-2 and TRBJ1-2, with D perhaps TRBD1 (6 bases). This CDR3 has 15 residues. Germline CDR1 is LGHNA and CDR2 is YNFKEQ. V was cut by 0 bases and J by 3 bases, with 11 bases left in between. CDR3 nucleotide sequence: TGTGCCAGCAGCCAAGAAGCTGGGGGCGACTATGGCTACACCTTC. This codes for CASSQEAGGDYGYTF.

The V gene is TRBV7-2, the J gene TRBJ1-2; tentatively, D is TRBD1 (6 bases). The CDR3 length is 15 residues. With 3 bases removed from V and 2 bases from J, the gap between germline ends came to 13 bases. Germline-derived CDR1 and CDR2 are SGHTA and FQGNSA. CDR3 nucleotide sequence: TGTGCCAGCAGCTTCAGGGGATTGGGGAACTATGGCTACACCTTC. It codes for CASSFRGLGNYGYTF.

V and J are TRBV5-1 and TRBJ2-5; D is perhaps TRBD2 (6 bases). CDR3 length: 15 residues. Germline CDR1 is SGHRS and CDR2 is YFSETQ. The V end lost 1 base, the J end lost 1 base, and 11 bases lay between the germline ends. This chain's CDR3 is CASSLSAGSQETQYF. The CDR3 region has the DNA TGCGCCAGCAGCTTGTCGGCGGGGAGCCAAGAGACCCAGTACTTC.

CDR3 bases: TGTGCCAGCAGTTTGCTGCTCGACACTGAAGCTTTCTTT. Protein product: CASSLLLDTEAFF. This sequence joins TRBV28 and TRBJ1-1; no clear D. Germline-derived CDR1 and CDR2 are MDHEN and SYDVKM. With 3 bases removed from V and 3 bases from J, the gap between germline ends came to 8 bases. CDR3 length equals 13 residues.

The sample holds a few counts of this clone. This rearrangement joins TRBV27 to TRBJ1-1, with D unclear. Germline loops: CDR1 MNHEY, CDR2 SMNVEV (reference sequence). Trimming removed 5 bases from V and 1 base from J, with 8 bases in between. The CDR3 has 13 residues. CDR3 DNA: TGTGCCAGCAGTCTCACAAAGAACACTGAAGCTTTCTTT. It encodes CASSLTKNTEAFF.